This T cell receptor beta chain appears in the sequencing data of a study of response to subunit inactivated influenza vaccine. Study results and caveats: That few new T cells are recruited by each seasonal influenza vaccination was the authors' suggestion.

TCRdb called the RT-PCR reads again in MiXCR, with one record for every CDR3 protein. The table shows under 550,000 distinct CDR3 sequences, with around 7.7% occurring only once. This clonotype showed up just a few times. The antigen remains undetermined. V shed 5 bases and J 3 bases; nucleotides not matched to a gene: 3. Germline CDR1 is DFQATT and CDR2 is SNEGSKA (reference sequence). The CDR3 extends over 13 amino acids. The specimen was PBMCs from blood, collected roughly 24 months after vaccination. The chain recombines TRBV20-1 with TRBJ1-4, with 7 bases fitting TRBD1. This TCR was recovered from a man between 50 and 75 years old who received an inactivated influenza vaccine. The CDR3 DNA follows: TGCAGTGCTCCCGGGACAGCTAATGAAAAACTGTTTTTT. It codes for CSAPGTANEKLFF.